The 21 T cell receptor beta chains listed next were all sequenced from one sample in a study of cytomegalovirus exposure and HLA in healthy donors. The primer mix had 60 Vbeta and 13 Jbeta primers. TCRdb's copy holds only in-frame clones and misses some; the assay was immunoSEQ multiplex PCR. Of about 160,000 clones listed, around 77% are singletons. Sample: PBMCs. The receptor set was obtained from a woman aged 45-65 years in good health and CMV-seropositive.

The table lists this clone with a count of one. The chain employs TRBV7-2 and TRBJ1-2; D gene unclear. V was trimmed by 5 bases and J by 4 bases, leaving 14 bases between them. Germline V lookup: CDR1 SGHTA, CDR2 FQGNSA. CDR3 length: 14 amino acids. The CDR3 DNA follows: TGTGCCAGCAGCCCGGAGGTTTTGGGCTATGGCTACACCTTC. As protein: CASSPEVLGYGYTF.

The DNA for the CDR3 is TGTGCCAGCAGCAGACTCCCTGGAACCACGGGGGAAGCTTTCTTT. The encoded protein is CASSRLPGTTGEAFF. The chain has TRBV9 and TRBJ1-1; D uncertain. The CDR3 is 15 residues long. V gave up 4 bases and J gave up 8 bases, with 21 bases separating them. Germline V lookup: CDR1 SGDLS, CDR2 YYNGEE. Looking up the rest from reference TRBV9 and TRBJ1-1 gives the full variable domain: DSGVTQTPKHLITATGQRVTLRCSPRSGDLSVYWYQQSLDQGLQFLIQYYNGEERAKGNILERFSAQQFPDLHSELNLSSLELGDSALYFCASSRLPGTTGEAFFGQGTRLTVV.

This clone was recorded a few times. Germline is not matched at one junction end, which may reflect a read error. Written as DNA, the CDR3 is TGTTCCAGCAGCGACGCAGGGCCACGGAGCTATGGCTACACCTTC. Protein product: CSSSDAGPRSYGYTF. This chain connects TRBV7-9 to TRBJ1-2, with D possibly being TRBD1 (5 bases). The CDR3 length is 15 residues. Germline CDR1 SEHNR, CDR2 FQNEAQ (reference sequence).

This clone was counted between two and nine times. Other DNA sequences in this specimen translate into the identical CDR3. The rearrangement links TRBV19 to TRBJ1-2; 7 bases line up with TRBD1. V gave up 4 bases and J gave up 2 bases; unmatched junction bases: 1. Germline loops: CDR1 LNHDA, CDR2 SQIVND (reference sequence). The CDR3 has 13 amino acids. This CDR3 is CASSRQGNYGYTF. As DNA, the CDR3 is TGTGCCAGTAGTAGACAGGGCAACTATGGCTACACCTTC.

The chain carries TRBV5-4 and TRBJ2-1, with 9 bases aligning to TRBD1. Germline V CDR1 and CDR2: SGHNT, YYREEE (reference sequence). With V trimmed by 3 bases and J by 7 bases, 2 bases remained unmatched. CDR3 length: 13 amino acids. CDR3: CASSWDRVNEQFF. The CDR3 DNA follows: TGTGCCAGCAGCTGGGACAGGGTGAATGAGCAGTTCTTC.

For the CDR3, the DNA is TGTGCCAGTAGCGACCGGACAATAGGGGCCTATGGCTACACCTTC. This gives the protein CASSDRTIGAYGYTF. The chain recombines TRBV19 with TRBJ1-2; D is possibly TRBD1 (5 bases). Per the germline V gene, CDR1 is LNHDA and CDR2 is SQIVND (reference sequence). Trimming removed 6 bases from V and 4 bases from J, with 18 bases in between. CDR3 length: 15 residues.

This chain links TRBV6-5 with TRBJ2-1; TRBD2 matches at 7 bases. This CDR3 comprises 15 residues. CDR1 and CDR2 (germline): MNHEY, SVGAGI. V gave up 0 bases and J gave up 6 bases; unmatched junction bases: 5. The CDR3 sequence: CASSYSAGAGNEQFF. The DNA for the CDR3 is TGTGCCAGCAGTTACTCGGCGGGAGCAGGCAATGAGCAGTTCTTC.

The gene calls are TRBV5-1 and TRBJ1-2; tentative D call: TRBD1 (6 bases). The CDR3 spans 15 residues. Per the germline V gene, CDR1 is SGHRS and CDR2 is YFSETQ. Trimming took off 2 bases at V and 4 bases at J, with 15 bases between the two ends. CDR3 sequence (DNA): TGCGCCAGCAGCTTTGGGGGCCAGGGGCTCTATGGCTACACCTTC. Protein: CASSFGGQGLYGYTF.

This clone has just a few counts. Within the sample, other DNA sequences also encode this same CDR3. The genes are TRBV18 and TRBJ2-5; maybe TRBD1 (6 bases). Looked up from germline, CDR1 is KGHSH and CDR2 is LQKENI. The CDR3 loop spans 15 amino acids. V shed 3 bases and J shed 4 bases, with 15 bases lying between them. In DNA form, the CDR3 reads TGTGCCAGCTCACCTGCGACAGGTACGGGAGAGACCCAGTACTTC. Protein: CASSPATGTGETQYF.

This clone was seen a few times. The chain is built from TRBV5-1 and TRBJ2-3; TRBD2 matches 15 bases. The CDR3 has 17 residues. The trim removed 0 bases at V and 3 bases at J, leaving 2 bases unmatched. Per the germline V gene, CDR1 is SGHRS and CDR2 is YFSETQ. The CDR3 protein is CASSLAGTSGRTDTQYF. The CDR3, as DNA: TGCGCCAGCAGCTTGGCCGGGACTAGCGGGAGGACAGATACGCAGTATTTT.

CDR3 residues: CASSRRGGPNTEAFF. CDR3 coding DNA: TGTGCCAGCAGCCGGCGGGGGGGTCCGAACACTGAAGCTTTCTTT. The chain combines TRBV5-6 with TRBJ1-1, with D tentatively TRBD1 (5 bases). This CDR3 has 15 residues. Germline V gene lookup returns CDR1 SGHDT and CDR2 YYEEEE. V was clipped by 4 bases and J by 1 base, with 14 bases between them.

This clone appeared a single time. V usage is TRBV13 and J usage is TRBJ1-5, with D perhaps TRBD1 (5 bases). Germline V lookup: CDR1 PRHDT, CDR2 FYEKMQ (reference sequence). CDR3 length equals 14 residues. The ends were cut back, 5 bases at V and 2 bases at J, with 10 bases in the middle. The CDR3 sequence is CASSPGTGNQPQHF. The DNA of the CDR3 is TGTGCCAGCAGCCCAGGGACTGGCAATCAGCCCCAGCATTTT.

The chain joins TRBV7-6 to TRBJ1-5; TRBD1 might be the D (6 bases). Trimming removed 4 bases at V and 0 bases at J, with 7 bases between. Germline-derived CDR1 and CDR2 are SGHVS and FNYEAQ. This CDR3 region has 14 residues. CDR3: CASSSTGSNQPQHF. The CDR3 DNA sequence: TGTGCCAGCAGCTCGACAGGTAGCAATCAGCCCCAGCATTTT.

The chain links TRBV7-7 to TRBJ2-2; 9 bases line up with TRBD1. The germline V gene has CDR1 SSHAT and CDR2 FNYEAQ (reference sequence). The length of the CDR3 is 14 residues. Written as DNA, the CDR3 is TGTGCTAGCCGGGACAGGGCGAACACCGGGGAGCTGTTTTTT. It is translated as CASRDRANTGELFF. Drawing the rest from reference TRBV7-7 and TRBJ2-2, the complete variable domain is GAGVSQSPRYKVTKRGQDVTLRCDPISSHATLYWYQQALGQGPEFLTYFNYEAQPDKSGLPSDRFSAERPEGSISTLTIQRTEQRDSAMYRCASRDRANTGELFFGEGSRLTVL.

The J gene is TRBJ1-1, the V gene TRBV5-1; D is unresolved. V was cut by 6 bases and J by 0 bases, with 12 bases left in between. The CDR3 sequence is 14 residues long. Per germline, CDR1 SGHRS and CDR2 YFSETQ. The CDR3 region is CASTKLTMNTEAFF. Written as DNA, the CDR3 is TGCGCCAGCACCAAACTAACCATGAACACTGAAGCTTTCTTT.

The CDR3 DNA reads TGTGCCAGCAGTTTGGGACAGCTCTATGGCTACACCTTC. Its translation: CASSLGQLYGYTF. This rearrangement joins TRBV28 to TRBJ1-2, with TRBD1 identical over 7 bases. Germline loops: CDR1 MDHEN, CDR2 SYDVKM. The CDR3 is 13 amino acids. V lost 3 bases to trimming and J lost 4 bases; unmatched junction nucleotides: 2.

V is TRBV5-1 and J is TRBJ2-2, with TRBD2 identical over 8 bases. Looked up from germline, CDR1 is SGHRS and CDR2 is YFSETQ. This CDR3 has 16 amino acids. V was pared by 0 bases and J by 4 bases, with 5 bases of the junction left unmatched. The CDR3 region has the DNA TGCGCCAGCAGCTTGGTTGTAGCGGGATCCACCGGGGAGCTGTTTTTT. As protein: CASSLVVAGSTGELFF.

The chain uses TRBV19 and TRBJ2-7, with 8 nucleotides matching TRBD1. Germline-derived CDR1 and CDR2 are LNHDA and SQIVND (reference sequence). The J segment lost 6 bases and the V segment lost 7 bases, leaving 8 bases of the junction unmatched. This CDR3 has 13 residues. CDR3 sequence: CASTKTGAGEQYF. CDR3 sequence (DNA): TGTGCCAGTACCAAGACAGGGGCAGGCGAGCAGTACTTC. Full variable domain (missing parts from reference TRBV19 and TRBJ2-7): DGGITQSPKYLFRKEGQNVTLSCEQNLNHDAMYWYRQDPGQGLRLIYYSQIVNDFQKGDIAEGYSVSREKKESFPLTVTSAQKNPTAFYLCASTKTGAGEQYFGPGTRLTVT.

The chain couples TRBV27 to TRBJ2-5, with D tentatively TRBD2 (5 bases). Germline lookup yields CDR1 MNHEY and CDR2 SMNVEV (reference sequence). The ends were cut back, 3 bases at V and 4 bases at J, with 9 bases in the middle. This CDR3 is built from 13 residues. CDR3 loop: CASSLSLAETQYF. CDR3 DNA: TGTGCCAGCAGTTTGAGTCTAGCAGAGACCCAGTACTTC.

The chain recombines TRBV27 with TRBJ1-5; TRBD1 matches 7 bases. Unmatched junction bases numbered 8, after V lost 6 bases and J lost 3 bases. Germline CDR1 and CDR2: MNHEY and SMNVEV (reference sequence). This CDR3 has 15 residues. CDR3 in DNA: TGTGCCAGCAGCCCCGGGACAGTAGTCAATCAGCCCCAGCATTTT. Its translation is CASSPGTVVNQPQHF.

CDR3 sequence reads: CASSFDSVSYEQYF. DNA of the CDR3: TGTGCCAGCAGCTTTGACAGCGTCTCCTACGAGCAGTACTTC. This rearrangement joins TRBV7-8 to TRBJ2-7; a weak D match, TRBD1 (5 bases). Germline CDR1 reads SGHVS; CDR2 reads FQNEAQ. The CDR3 loop spans 14 amino acids. V was trimmed by 3 bases and J by 0 bases, leaving 9 bases between them.